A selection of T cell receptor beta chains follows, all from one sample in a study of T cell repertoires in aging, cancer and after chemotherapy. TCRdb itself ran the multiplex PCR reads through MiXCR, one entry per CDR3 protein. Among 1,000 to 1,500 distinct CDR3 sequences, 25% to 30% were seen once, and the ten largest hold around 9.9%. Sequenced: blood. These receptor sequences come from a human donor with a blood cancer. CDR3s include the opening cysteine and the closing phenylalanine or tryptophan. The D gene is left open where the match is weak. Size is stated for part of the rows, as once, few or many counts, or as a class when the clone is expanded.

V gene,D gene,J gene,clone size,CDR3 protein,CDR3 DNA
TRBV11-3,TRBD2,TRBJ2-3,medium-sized,CASSFGGGVPDTQYF,TGTGCCAGCAGTTTTGGGGGGGGGGTCCCAGATACGCAGTATTTT
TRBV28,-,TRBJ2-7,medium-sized,CASSLWEKTYEQYF,TGTGCCAGCAGTTTGTGGGAGAAAACCTACGAGCAGTACTTC
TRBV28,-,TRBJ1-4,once,CASTSTNEKLFF,TGTGCCAGCACTTCAACTAATGAAAAACTGTTTTTT
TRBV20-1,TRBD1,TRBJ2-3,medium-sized,CSARGQGARDTQYF,TGCAGTGCTAGAGGTCAGGGGGCGCGAGATACGCAGTATTTT
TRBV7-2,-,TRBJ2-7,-,CASSSRTRSSYEQYF,TGTGCCAGCAGCTCTCGAACTAGGAGCTCCTACGAGCAGTACTTC
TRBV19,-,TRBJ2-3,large,CASSMRGRTDTQYF,TGTGCCAGTAGTATGAGGGGTCGCACAGATACGCAGTATTTT
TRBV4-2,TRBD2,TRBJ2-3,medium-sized,CASSQVLAGVDTQYF,TGTGCCAGCAGCCAAGTGCTAGCGGGGGTGGATACGCAGTATTTT
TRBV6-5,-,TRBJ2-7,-,CASSWSGYEQYF,TGTGCCAGCAGTTGGTCAGGGTACGAGCAGTACTTC
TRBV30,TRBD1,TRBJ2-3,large,CAWETGGSTDTQYF,TGTGCCTGGGAGACAGGGGGTAGCACAGATACGCAGTATTTT
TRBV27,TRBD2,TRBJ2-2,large,CASSLSGGGLTGELFF,TGTGCCAGCAGTTTATCCGGGGGGGGCCTCACCGGGGAGCTGTTTTTT
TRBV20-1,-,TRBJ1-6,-,CSARDGSGGGYNSPLHF,TGCAGTGCTAGAGACGGAAGCGGGGGTGGGTATAATTCACCCCTCCACTTT
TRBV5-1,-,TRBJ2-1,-,CASSPGLAALSYNEQFF,TGCGCCAGCAGCCCCGGATTAGCGGCCCTCTCCTACAATGAGCAGTTCTTC
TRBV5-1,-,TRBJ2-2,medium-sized,CASSLVIGNTGELFF,TGCGCCAGCAGCTTGGTTATCGGGAACACCGGGGAGCTGTTTTTT
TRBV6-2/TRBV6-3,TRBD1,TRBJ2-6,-,CASFQGGTGTGANVLTF,TGTGCCAGCTTCCAAGGCGGGACAGGGACCGGGGCCAACGTCCTGACTTTC
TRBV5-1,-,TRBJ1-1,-,CASSVGPRRQGSEAFF,TGCGCCAGCAGCGTAGGCCCCCGTAGGCAGGGCTCTGAAGCTTTCTTT
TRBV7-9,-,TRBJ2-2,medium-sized,CASSLWRTGELFF,TGTGCCAGCAGCTTATGGAGAACCGGGGAGCTGTTTTTT
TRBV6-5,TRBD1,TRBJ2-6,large,CASRTGTGANVLTF,TGTGCCAGCCGGACAGGGACCGGGGCCAACGTCCTGACTTTC
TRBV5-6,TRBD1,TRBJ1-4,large,CASSPLTGEWEEEKLFF,TGTGCCAGCAGCCCATTGACAGGGGAATGGGAGGAGGAAAAACTGTTTTTT
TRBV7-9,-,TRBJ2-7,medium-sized,CASSKQGYEQYF,TGTGCCAGCAGCAAACAGGGCTACGAGCAGTACTTC
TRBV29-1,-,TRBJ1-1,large,CSVEGHQNTEAFF,TGCAGCGTTGAGGGACACCAGAACACTGAAGCTTTCTTT
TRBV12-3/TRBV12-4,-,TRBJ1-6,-,CASSTRGSADSPLHF,TGTGCCAGCAGCACCCGGGGCAGTGCCGATTCACCCCTCCACTTT
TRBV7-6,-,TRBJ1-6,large,CASSLAAYNSPLHF,TGTGCCAGCAGCTTAGCAGCCTATAATTCACCCCTCCACTTT
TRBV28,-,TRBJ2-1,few,CASSLWRDGSYNEQFF,TGTGCCAGCAGTTTATGGAGAGACGGCTCCTACAATGAGCAGTTCTTC
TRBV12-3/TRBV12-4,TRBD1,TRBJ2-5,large,CASSLAGQGARETQYF,TGTGCCAGCAGTTTAGCGGGACAGGGGGCTCGGGAGACCCAGTACTTC
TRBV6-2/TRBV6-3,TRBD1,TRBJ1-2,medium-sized,CATTMGTANNYGYTF,TGTGCCACTACGATGGGGACAGCGAATAACTATGGCTACACCTTC
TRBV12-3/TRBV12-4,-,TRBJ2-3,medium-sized,CASSLAETDTQYF,TGTGCCAGCAGTTTAGCGGAGACAGATACGCAGTATTTT
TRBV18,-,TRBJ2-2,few,CASSHRRAPLGGGELFF,TGTGCCAGCTCACATCGCAGGGCGCCACTTGGGGGCGGGGAGCTGTTTTTT
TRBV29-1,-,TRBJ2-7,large,CSVDGLGVYGEQYF,TGCAGCGTTGACGGCCTGGGGGTATACGGCGAGCAGTACTTC
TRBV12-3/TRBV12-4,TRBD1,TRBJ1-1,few,CASRNPQGRVNTEAFF,TGTGCCAGCAGAAATCCACAGGGGCGGGTAAACACTGAAGCTTTCTTT
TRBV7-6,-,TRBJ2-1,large,CASSLAPNSYNEQFF,TGTGCCAGCAGCTTAGCGCCTAACTCCTACAATGAGCAGTTCTTC
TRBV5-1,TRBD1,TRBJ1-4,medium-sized,CASSQTGTGEEKLFF,TGCGCCAGCAGCCAAACCGGGACAGGAGAGGAAAAACTGTTTTTT
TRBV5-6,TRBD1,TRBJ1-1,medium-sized,CASSEDRREAFF,TGTGCCAGCAGCGAGGACAGGAGGGAAGCTTTCTTT
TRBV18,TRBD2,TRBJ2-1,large,CASYLGTSADEQFF,TGTGCCAGCTACCTCGGGACTAGCGCCGATGAGCAGTTCTTC
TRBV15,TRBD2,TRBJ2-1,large,CATRTSINNEQFF,TGTGCCACCAGGACTAGCATTAACAATGAGCAGTTCTTC
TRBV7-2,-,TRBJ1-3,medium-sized,CASSNTGSSGNTIYF,TGTGCCAGCAGCAATACAGGAAGCTCTGGAAACACCATATATTTT
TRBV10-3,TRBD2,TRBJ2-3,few,CAIQPPGLGTDTQYF,TGTGCCATACAACCACCGGGACTAGGTACAGATACGCAGTATTTT
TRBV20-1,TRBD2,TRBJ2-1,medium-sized,CSARISGSSNEQFF,TGCAGTGCTAGAATTAGCGGGAGTTCCAATGAGCAGTTCTTC
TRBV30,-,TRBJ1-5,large,CAWSHGGGANQPQHF,TGTGCCTGGTCTCATGGGGGGGGCGCGAATCAGCCCCAGCATTTT
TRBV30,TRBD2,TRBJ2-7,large,CAWSVRGTSGYEQYF,TGTGCCTGGAGTGTAAGGGGGACTAGCGGCTACGAGCAGTACTTC